Sequencing of this TCR beta chain was carried out in a study of cytomegalovirus exposure and HLA in healthy donors. Study-level points and caveats: Accurate predictions that matched the HLA-A and HLA-B alleles of most subjects were reportedly made from TCR beta sequences. Fewer N-insertions (relative to the roughly 660-donor mean) were reportedly seen in an Asian-associated ancestry cluster in a later analysis.

60 Vbeta and 13 Jbeta primers were used in PCR. Profiled with immunoSEQ multiplex PCR; TCRdb holds only in-frame clones, not every one. The data contain approximately 140,000 clones, almost 85% of them singletons. Comment on this clone: The target antigen is unknown.

The CDR3 has 16 amino acids. Germline CDR1 and CDR2: SGHAT and FQNNGV. The V and J ends lost 7 bases and 5 bases, in that order; junction bases with no gene match: 14. Sequenced: PBMCs. The chain combines TRBV11-2 with TRBJ2-1; 7 bases fit TRBD2. This TCR derives from a woman aged 40 to 50 in good health and CMV-seronegative. In DNA form, the CDR3 reads TGTGCCAGCACCCATCCCTCCGGGACTAAAAACAATGAGCAGTTCTTC. Translation gives CASTHPSGTKNNEQFF.